These 2 T cell receptor beta chains came from one sample sequenced in a study of blood T cell repertoires in COVID-19 (dated by TCRdb to the early 2020s). Receptor amplification or capture employed the immunoSEQ multiplex PCR assay. The clones in this table, taken by TCRdb from immuneACCESS, are in-frame only. Not every clone is retained; where verified, under half of the shortfall comes from an unresolved V gene, and the cause of the rest is unknown. Here the sample has 69,000 or so clones; nearly 90% occur a single time. The top ten constitute 5.3% of the sample. Sequences were obtained from peripheral blood. The receptors were sampled from a man aged 50-59 years with acute or convalescent COVID-19.

The V and J genes are TRBV5-1 and TRBJ2-3; possibly TRBD1 for D (5 bases). This CDR3 is built from 15 residues. Trimming removed 3 bases at V and 3 bases at J, with 14 bases between. In germline, CDR1 is SGHRS, CDR2 YFSETQ. CDR3 nucleotides: TGCGCCAGCAGCTCCGGGTCTAAGGGGACAGATACGCAGTATTTT. As protein: CASSSGSKGTDTQYF. The entire variable domain, with the rest obtained from reference TRBV5-1 and TRBJ2-3, is as follows: KAGVTQTPRYLIKTRGQQVTLSCSPISGHRSVSWYQQTPGQGLQFLFEYFSETQRNKGNFPGRFSGRQFSNSRSEMNVSTLELGDSALYLCASSSGSKGTDTQYFGPGTRLTVL.

This chain links TRBV11-2 with TRBJ1-4; D may be TRBD1 (6 bases). CDR3 length equals 15 residues. V was cut by 4 bases and J by 10 bases, with 19 bases left in between. Germline CDR1 SGHAT, CDR2 FQNNGV. CDR3 sequence (DNA): TGTGCCAGCAGCTCGGCACAGGGTTTGTTTGCAAAACTGTTTTTT. Translated, it gives CASSSAQGLFAKLFF.